This T cell receptor beta chain is from a study of identical twins. Findings and limits, study-wide: Findings came from cross-sectional statistics, without long-term follow-up of donors.

A universal primer site was created by template switching, with the cDNA bearing unique molecular identifiers. Each CDR3 protein gets one entry after TCRdb re-called the 5' RACE reads with MiXCR. The sample records 1.5 million or so distinct CDR3 sequences, around 29% being singletons. This clonotype appeared a few times. The antigen is undetermined. Germline lookup yields CDR1 SGHDN and CDR2 FVKESK. Trimming left V 0 bases short and J 1 base short, with 12 bases between. The CDR3 extends over 16 amino acids. The chain joins TRBV14 to TRBJ2-5; unclear D gene. Sequencing was performed on cord blood. This TCR was sampled from a newborn girl in good health. CDR3 bases: TGTGCCAGCAGCCAAGATGGTGGGGTAATCCAAGAGACCCAGTACTTC. The encoded protein is CASSQDGGVIQETQYF.